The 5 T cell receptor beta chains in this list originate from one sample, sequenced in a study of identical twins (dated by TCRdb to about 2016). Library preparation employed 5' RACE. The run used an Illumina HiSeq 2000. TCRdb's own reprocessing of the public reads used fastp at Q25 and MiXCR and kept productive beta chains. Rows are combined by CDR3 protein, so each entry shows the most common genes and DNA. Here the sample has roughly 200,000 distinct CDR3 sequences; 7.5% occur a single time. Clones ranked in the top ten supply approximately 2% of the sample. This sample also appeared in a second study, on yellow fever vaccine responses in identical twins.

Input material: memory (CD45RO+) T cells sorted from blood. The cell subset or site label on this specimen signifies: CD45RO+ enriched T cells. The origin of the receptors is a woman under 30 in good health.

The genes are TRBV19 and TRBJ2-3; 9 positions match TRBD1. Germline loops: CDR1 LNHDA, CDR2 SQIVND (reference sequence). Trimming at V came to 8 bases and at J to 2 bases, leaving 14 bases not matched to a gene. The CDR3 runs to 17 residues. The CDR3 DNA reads TGTGCCAGTCAGGACAGGGGATCAAGCCCCCACACAGATACGCAGTATTTT. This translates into CASQDRGSSPHTDTQYF.

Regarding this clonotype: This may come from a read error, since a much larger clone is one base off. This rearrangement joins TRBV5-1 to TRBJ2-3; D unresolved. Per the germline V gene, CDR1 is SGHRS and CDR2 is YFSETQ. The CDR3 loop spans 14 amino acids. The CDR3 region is CASSLGTGTDTQCF. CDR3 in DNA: TGCGCCAGCAGCTTGGGGACGGGCACAGATACGCAGTGTTTT. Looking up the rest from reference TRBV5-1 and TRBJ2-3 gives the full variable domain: KAGVTQTPRYLIKTRGQQVTLSCSPISGHRSVSWYQQTPGQGLQFLFEYFSETQRNKGNFPGRFSGRQFSNSRSEMNVSTLELGDSALYLCASSLGTGTDTQCFGPGTRLTVL.

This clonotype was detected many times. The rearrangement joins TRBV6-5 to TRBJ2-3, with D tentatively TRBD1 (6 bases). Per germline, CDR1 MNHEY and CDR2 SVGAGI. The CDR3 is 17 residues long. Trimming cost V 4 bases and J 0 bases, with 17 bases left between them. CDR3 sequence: CASSLGIPGASTDTQYF. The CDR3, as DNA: TGTGCCAGCAGTTTGGGAATTCCAGGGGCTAGCACAGATACGCAGTATTTT.

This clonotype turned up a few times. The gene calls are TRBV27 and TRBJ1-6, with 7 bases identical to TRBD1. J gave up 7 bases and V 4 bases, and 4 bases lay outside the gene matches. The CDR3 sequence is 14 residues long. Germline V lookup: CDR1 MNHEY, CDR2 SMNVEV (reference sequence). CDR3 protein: CASSWDSLNSPLHF. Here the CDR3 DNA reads TGTGCCAGCAGTTGGGACAGCCTAAATTCACCCCTCCACTTT.

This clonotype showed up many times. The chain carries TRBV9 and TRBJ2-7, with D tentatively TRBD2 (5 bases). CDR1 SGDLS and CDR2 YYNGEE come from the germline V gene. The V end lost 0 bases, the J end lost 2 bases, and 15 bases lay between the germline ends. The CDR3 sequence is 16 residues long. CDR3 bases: TGTGCCAGCAGCGTAGAGAGCCGGAGGAATCCCTACGAGCAGTACTTC. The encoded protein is CASSVESRRNPYEQYF.